This paragraph reports one T cell receptor (beta chain). Sequencing was performed with immunoSEQ multiplex PCR; in TCRdb, only in-frame clones are kept and a portion is missing. Seen here are 150,000 to 200,000 clones, 80% to 90% observed once, and the top ten hold about 1.9%. The V segment lost 5 bases and the J segment 8 bases; nucleotides outside the gene matches: 6. The length of the CDR3 is 13 residues. Germline CDR1 is SGHTA and CDR2 is FQGNSA. The data stem from a study of blood T cell repertoires in COVID-19. The overall study: Nucleic acid was either cDNA or gDNA, and it came from T cells, B-cell-depleted T cells, or PBMCs.

The clonotype comes from a man between 18 and 35 years old who had recovered from COVID-19. The rearrangement uses TRBV7-2 and TRBJ1-2; TRBD1 aligns across 9 bases. The specimen was peripheral blood. The CDR3 DNA reads TGTGCCAGCAGCCTACAGGGGGCACGGGGCTACACCTTC. It specifies CASSLQGARGYTF.